This TCR beta chain was captured by sequencing in a study of blood T cell repertoires in COVID-19. Across the whole study: Researchers got acute and convalescent COVID-19 samples from the United States, Italy and Spain.

Germline V gene sequence: CDR1 SGHTA, CDR2 FQGTGA. Trimming cost V 5 bases and J 2 bases; bases outside gene matches: 7. This CDR3 spans 15 amino acids. The data were produced by immunoSEQ multiplex PCR, yet TCRdb's version contains in-frame clones alone and is incomplete. The table shows approximately 100,000 clones, with roughly 82% occurring only once. The TCR sequence derives from a human donor in a cohort sampled during active COVID-19. V and J are TRBV7-3 and TRBJ2-3, with 7 bases lining up with TRBD2. Input material: peripheral blood. The chain's CDR3 is CASSATGGSTDTQYF. CDR3 DNA sequence: TGTGCCAGCAGCGCAACCGGGGGGTCCACAGATACGCAGTATTTT. Filled out from reference TRBV7-3 and TRBJ2-3, the complete variable domain reads GAGVSQTPSNKVTEKGKYVELRCDPISGHTALYWYRQSLGQGPEFLIYFQGTGAADDSGLPNDRFFAVRPEGSVSTLKIQRTERGDSAVYLCASSATGGSTDTQYFGPGTRLTVL.